This T cell receptor beta chain was recovered during a study of blood T cell repertoires in COVID-19. Study at large: COVID-19 samples collected from the United States, Italy and Spain covered acute and convalescent phases. T cells, B-cell-depleted T cells, or PBMCs supplied cDNA or gDNA.

Germline V gene lookup returns CDR1 SEHNR and CDR2 FQNEAQ (reference sequence). The CDR3 totals 16 residues. Trimming at V came to 3 bases and at J to 3 bases, leaving 3 bases not matched to a gene. In the original workflow: Nucleated cell counts were estimated from reference gene primer amplification. Sequenced by immunoSEQ multiplex PCR; TCRdb stores in-frame clones only, minus some. The V and J calls and the clone size are those of that table, but D and trimming were determined from the DNA. The sample includes roughly 200,000 clones, 87% seen only once; the top ten take about 12%. What was sequenced was peripheral blood. This clonotype was obtained from a woman aged 18-29 years who had recovered from COVID-19. The chain carries TRBV7-9 and TRBJ2-1; 12 bases fit TRBD2. This chain's CDR3 is CASSFGLAGRYNEQFF. CDR3 nucleotide sequence: TGTGCCAGCAGCTTCGGACTAGCGGGACGCTACAATGAGCAGTTCTTC.